The 5 T cell receptor beta chains in this list originate from one sample, sequenced in a study of PD-1 blockade in classical Hodgkin lymphoma. Repertoires were generated with immunoSEQ multiplex PCR, while TCRdb's copy carries only in-frame clones and drops some. The data hold tens of thousands of clones, with approximately 67% observed a single time. Time point: cycle 4 day 1 (C4D1), after five to seven weeks of nivolumab. Every patient had relapsed following autologous stem cell transplantation, and cohorts differed in brentuximab vedotin exposure. Magnetic negative selection purified CD4+ T cells from thawed PBMCs. Material: CD4+ T cells from blood, obtained before the fourth cycle of nivolumab. Every receptor here comes from a human donor with classical Hodgkin lymphoma.

This chain joins TRBV7-9 and TRBJ1-2, with D possibly TRBD1 on 5 matching bases. The CDR3 spans 14 residues. V was pared by 3 bases and J by 4 bases, with 12 bases between. CDR1 and CDR2 (germline): SEHNR, FQNEAQ (reference sequence). CDR3 region: CASSFLQAIYGYTF. CDR3 sequence (DNA): TGTGCCAGCAGCTTCCTACAGGCTATCTATGGCTACACCTTC. The whole variable domain, filled in from reference TRBV7-9 and TRBJ1-2, reads DTGVSQNPRHKITKRGQNVTFRCDPISEHNRLYWYRQTLGQGPEFLTYFQNEAQLEKSRLLSDRFSAERPKGSFSTLEIQRTEQGDSAMYLCASSFLQAIYGYTFGSGTRLTVV.

The CDR3, as DNA: TGTGCCATCAGGGACCCTTGGGACTTCGCCGAGCAGTTCTTC. Its protein is CAIRDPWDFAEQFF. V and J are TRBV10-3 and TRBJ2-1, with D possibly matching TRBD2 (6 bases). Trimming pared 6 bases from V and 10 bases from J, leaving 19 bases between. CDR1 and CDR2 from the germline V gene are ENHRY and SYGVKD. The CDR3 covers 14 residues.

The rearrangement links TRBV29-1 to TRBJ1-1; a weak D match, TRBD1 (5 bases). V lost 4 bases to trimming and J lost 1 base, with 13 bases between them. The CDR3 totals 14 residues. Germline V gives CDR1 SQVTM, CDR2 ANQGSEA. The CDR3 sequence: CSVVVRGRNTEAFF. The CDR3 nucleotides read TGCAGCGTTGTTGTCCGGGGCAGGAACACTGAAGCTTTCTTT.

The sample holds one count of this clone. The chain uses TRBV10-3 and TRBJ2-3, with D tentatively TRBD1 or TRBD2 (5 bases each). The CDR3 totals 14 residues. Germline V gives CDR1 ENHRY, CDR2 SYGVKD. V was shortened by 6 bases and J by 0 bases, with 10 bases between the two germline ends. The CDR3 nucleotides read TGTGCCATCAGGGGGGACGCTAGCACAGATACGCAGTATTTT. It codes for CAIRGDASTDTQYF.

This chain connects TRBV4-3 to TRBJ2-3, with 10 bases matching TRBD1. This CDR3 region has 16 residues. Unmatched junction bases numbered 5, after V lost 1 base and J lost 4 bases. Germline V lookup: CDR1 LGHNA, CDR2 YSLEER. Written as DNA, the CDR3 is TGCGCCAGCAGCCAAGTGTCGGACAGGGGGTCAGATACGCAGTATTTT. This sequence encodes CASSQVSDRGSDTQYF.